This TCR beta chain was recorded in a study of blood T cell repertoires in COVID-19 (TCRdb year 2020). For the wider study: Samples from collaborators originated in the United States, Italy and Spain and spanned both the acute and convalescent phases of COVID-19. The material from the prospective study consisted of cDNA or gDNA derived from T cells, B-cell-depleted T cells, or PBMCs. Subjects who had been exposed to COVID-19, were actively infected with it, or had recovered from it provided the deeply sampled blood TCRbeta repertoires that made up the dataset. The repertoires were made available in a free public database intended to serve as a resource for research on the immune response to SARS-CoV-2. The samples were drawn from two sources: the first 160 participants of the ongoing ImmuneRACE study, and 1,200 or so subjects contributed by 6 global collaborators. A de-identified subject ID, COVID-19 status, age in years and sex were almost always included in the sample metadata. HLA class I and class II types, where available, came from metadata supplied by the sample provider rather than from assay-based typing.

Regarding this clone: Its binding antigen is unknown. It has no much larger one-base neighbor in the sample; base qualities were not kept.

Participants in the prospective study were enrolled through a virtual design, were aged roughly 18 to 90 years, and lived in fewer than 30 United States geographic areas. In the prospective study, cohorts were assigned on the basis of participant-reported clinical history obtained from a screening survey and a study questionnaire. Mobile phlebotomists in the prospective study collected whole blood, serum and a nasopharyngeal or oropharyngeal swab from every participant. Prospective study participants could optionally give additional blood draws and questionnaires over an approximately two-month period. Blood samples from the prospective study were shipped frozen or at room temperature prior to DNA extraction. For this chain, trimming is 0 bases at the V end and 5 bases at the J end, and the number of junction bases without a gene match is 2. CDR1 SGHDT and CDR2 YYEEEE are derived from the germline V gene. The CDR3 contains 14 residues, cysteine and phenylalanine counted. This entry keeps only the CDR3 DNA: 42 bases, framed from base 1.

Here is what the overall study found, with its caveats: How much clinical and demographic metadata was included differed by source and by participant, and the metadata was provided uncurated.

TCRbeta CDR3 regions were amplified from genomic DNA using the immunoSEQ Assay, a bias-controlled multiplex PCR. Turning to the authors' computational methods: The number of nucleated cells in each sample was estimated from the amplification of reference gene primers within the assay. To quantify the absolute abundance of each unique TCRbeta CDR3 rearrangement, sequence reads were collapsed and filtered. For each sample, productive Simpson clonality was calculated as the square root of Simpson's diversity index across productive rearrangements. Not all clones reach the TCRdb copy of this immuneACCESS table, which keeps in-frame sequences only. Checked studies attribute under half of the gap to unresolved V genes and leave the rest unexplained. Clonal size and the V and J genes are those of that table, whereas D and trimming came from the DNA. The table for this sample lists 200,000 to 300,000 clones; around 89% of them were counted only once. Over 1% of the sample is in the top ten clones.

Recombination linked TRBV5-6 to TRBJ2-1, with 7 bases in between that match TRBD2. This TCR derives from a middle-aged woman with acute COVID-19. Sequenced: PBMCs or T cells enriched from blood (not recorded which). The encoded CDR3 is CASSLGGGDNEQFF. The nucleotide sequence reads as follows: TGTGCCAGCAGCTTGGGTGGGGGGGACAATGAGCAGTTCTTC.